The next 30 T cell receptor beta chains were all read from a single sample in a study of shared T cell receptors in the human thymus. Measured with immunoSEQ multiplex PCR; TCRdb has only the in-frame clones, and not every one. The data contain 500,000 to 850,000 clones, approximately 89% of them singletons. These records were also assigned to another study, of human thymus T cells.

Sequencing used thymocytes. The receptors were sampled from a boy less than two years old with a congenital heart defect.

V is TRBV11-2 and J is TRBJ1-4, with a tentative D call TRBD1 (5 bases). The CDR3 totals 16 residues. Germline V gene sequence: CDR1 SGHAT, CDR2 FQNNGV. V was cut by 1 base and J by 7 bases, with 16 bases left in between. The CDR3 DNA is TGTGCCAGCAGCTTAGCCGCCGGGACTCTCCCTGAAAAACTGTTTTTT. This translates into CASSLAAGTLPEKLFF. The whole variable domain, remainder taken from reference TRBV11-2 and TRBJ1-4, is EAGVAQSPRYKIIEKRQSVAFWCNPISGHATLYWYQQILGQGPKLLIQFQNNGVVDDSQLPKDRFSAERLKGVDSTLKIQPAKLEDSAVYLCASSLAAGTLPEKLFFGSGTQLSVL.

In this sample, this clone turned up a few times. The chain combines TRBV5-1 with TRBJ1-3; D remains ambiguous. CDR1 and CDR2 (germline): SGHRS, YFSETQ. Between the trimmed V and J ends, which lost 7 bases and 0 bases, there was a span of 20 bases. The CDR3 spans 17 residues. Written as DNA, the CDR3 is TGCGCCAGCTGCCTAGGACTCCCAGTGAACTCTGGAAACACCATATATTTT. It specifies CASCLGLPVNSGNTIYF.

V usage is TRBV27 and J usage is TRBJ2-7; 8 bases fit TRBD1. CDR1 MNHEY and CDR2 SMNVEV come from the germline V gene (reference sequence). The CDR3 is 15 amino acids. V lost 6 bases to trimming and J lost 0 bases; unmatched junction nucleotides: 7. In nucleotides, the CDR3 is TGTGCCAGCAGGCCCGGACAGGGAAGCTCCTACGAGCAGTACTTC. It codes for CASRPGQGSSYEQYF.

DNA of the CDR3: TGTGCCAGCAGTCCCACTGCCACTGAAGCTTTCTTT. It codes for CASSPTATEAFF. The chain links TRBV6-5 to TRBJ1-1; D ambiguous. Germline values: CDR1 MNHEY, CDR2 SVGAGI. The V and J ends lost 5 bases and 4 bases respectively, with 8 bases between them. This CDR3 comprises 12 residues.

The chain has TRBV19 and TRBJ1-3; D perhaps matches TRBD1 (5 bases). V shed 3 bases and J shed 0 bases, with 9 bases lying between them. This CDR3 is 15 amino acids long. Germline-derived CDR1 and CDR2 are LNHDA and SQIVND (reference sequence). The CDR3 region is CASSIPGHSGNTIYF. DNA of the CDR3: TGTGCCAGTAGTATTCCAGGACACTCTGGAAACACCATATATTTT. Complete variable domain (other parts from reference TRBV19 and TRBJ1-3): DGGITQSPKYLFRKEGQNVTLSCEQNLNHDAMYWYRQDPGQGLRLIYYSQIVNDFQKGDIAEGYSVSREKKESFPLTVTSAQKNPTAFYLCASSIPGHSGNTIYFGEGSWLTVV.

The chain has TRBV5-1 and TRBJ2-3, with 16 bases fitting TRBD2. Germline V lookup: CDR1 SGHRS, CDR2 YFSETQ. The V segment lost 4 bases and the J segment 4 bases; nucleotides outside the gene matches: 9. This CDR3 has 18 amino acids. This CDR3 is CASSEGLAGGLLSDTQYF. The CDR3 DNA reads as TGCGCCAGCAGCGAGGGACTAGCGGGGGGGCTATTATCAGATACGCAGTATTTT. The full variable domain, in which reference TRBV5-1 and TRBJ2-3 provide the parts outside the CDR3, is KAGVTQTPRYLIKTRGQQVTLSCSPISGHRSVSWYQQTPGQGLQFLFEYFSETQRNKGNFPGRFSGRQFSNSRSEMNVSTLELGDSALYLCASSEGLAGGLLSDTQYFGPGTRLTVL.

V gene TRBV9 combines with J gene TRBJ2-7; D is possibly TRBD2 (6 bases). The CDR3 is made up of 15 amino acids. Trimming stripped 0 bases from V and 3 bases from J, with 13 bases between. Germline-derived CDR1 and CDR2 are SGDLS and YYNGEE. CDR3 region: CASSVAAGSGYEQYF. CDR3 coding DNA: TGTGCCAGCAGCGTAGCGGCGGGGTCGGGCTACGAGCAGTACTTC.

On this clone: One end of the junction fails to match germline, which may point to a read error. This CDR3 is also generated by other DNA sequences in the sample. The rearrangement joins TRBV4-3 to TRBJ1-5; no firm D call. Germline V gene sequence: CDR1 LGHNA, CDR2 YSLEER. The CDR3 covers 16 residues. CDR3 nucleotides: TGCGCCAGCAGCCCATCATGGAGGGCAGGTAATCAGCCCCAACATTTT. Translating gives CASSPSWRAGNQPQHF.

The chain recombines TRBV27 with TRBJ2-7; possibly TRBD1 for D (7 bases). CDR3 size: 13 residues. From germline, CDR1 is MNHEY and CDR2 SMNVEV (reference sequence). The V end was cut by 0 bases, the J end by 10 bases, with 13 bases between. The CDR3 nucleotides read TGTGCCAGCAGTTTATCCACAGGGGAGGAACAGTACTTC. This sequence encodes CASSLSTGEEQYF.

This clone was picked up a small number of times. The chain combines TRBV28 with TRBJ2-7, with 9 bases identical to TRBD1. CDR3 length equals 16 residues. Germline assignment: CDR1 MDHEN and CDR2 SYDVKM. Trimming cost V 5 bases and J 0 bases; bases outside gene matches: 8. In DNA form, the CDR3 reads TGTGCCAGCAGTACAGGGGGCGTCACGAGCTCCTACGAGCAGTACTTC. It yields the protein CASSTGGVTSSYEQYF.

The chain carries TRBV18 and TRBJ2-7; 13 bases align to TRBD2. The CDR3 has 19 amino acids. V gave up 0 bases and J gave up 5 bases; unmatched junction bases: 13. CDR1 and CDR2 from the germline V gene are KGHSH and LQKENI. CDR3 nucleotide sequence: TGTGCCAGCTCACCACCGACTAGCGGGAGGCCCCCCACATCGGACGAGCAGTACTTC. Amino acid sequence: CASSPPTSGRPPTSDEQYF.

The V call is TRBV7-9, the J call TRBJ1-1, with 9 bases that match TRBD1. This CDR3 comprises 15 residues. With 1 base clipped from V and 5 bases from J, the junction kept 5 bases outside the gene matches. Germline-derived CDR1 and CDR2 are SEHNR and FQNEAQ (reference sequence). The CDR3, as DNA: TGTGCCAGCAGCTTAGGGGACAGGGTCGATACTGAAGCTTTCTTT. Translating it yields CASSLGDRVDTEAFF.

The chain couples TRBV7-2 to TRBJ2-1; tentative D call: TRBD1 (5 bases). The CDR3 loop spans 16 amino acids. V shed 2 bases and J shed 0 bases, with 11 bases lying between them. The germline V gene has CDR1 SGHTA and CDR2 FQGNSA. CDR3 DNA: TGTGCCAGCAGCTTAACAGGACCCAGCTCCTACAATGAGCAGTTCTTC. It is translated as CASSLTGPSSYNEQFF.

The chain links TRBV29-1 to TRBJ2-1; TRBD2 matches 10 bases. This CDR3 spans 20 amino acids. With V trimmed by 4 bases and J by 0 bases, 18 bases remained unmatched. Germline CDR1 SQVTM, CDR2 ANQGSEA. The CDR3 coding sequence is TGCAGCGTTGGCTTCTCGGGTAGCGGGGGGCACCCTCCCTCCTACAATGAGCAGTTCTTC. Translated: CSVGFSGSGGHPPSYNEQFF.

The genes are TRBV6-5 and TRBJ2-2, with D perhaps TRBD1 (7 bases). This CDR3 comprises 16 residues. V lost 4 bases and J 3 bases, leaving 15 bases between the germline ends. Germline lookup yields CDR1 MNHEY and CDR2 SVGAGI. The chain's CDR3 is CASSWQGGDHTGELFF. The CDR3, as DNA: TGTGCCAGCAGTTGGCAGGGGGGAGACCACACCGGGGAGCTGTTTTTT.

This clone has just one count. The chain has TRBV4-3 and TRBJ1-4, with D possibly matching TRBD1 (6 bases). The germline gives CDR1 LGHNA, CDR2 YSLEER. This CDR3 has 15 amino acids. Trimming took 3 bases from V and 5 from J, leaving 13 bases between them. CDR3 DNA sequence: TGCGCCAGCAGCCATGGACAGACGCCCAATGAAAAACTGTTTTTT. It translates to CASSHGQTPNEKLFF.

The chain has TRBV2 and TRBJ2-7; the D is unclear. Per germline, CDR1 SNHLY and CDR2 FYNNEI. Between the trimmed V and J ends, which lost 4 bases and 4 bases, there was a span of 8 bases. This CDR3 comprises 12 residues. The CDR3 coding sequence is TGTGCCAGCAGTGCAGCCTTTTACGAGCAGTACTTC. Amino acid sequence: CASSAAFYEQYF.

This sequence joins TRBV30 and TRBJ1-2; 12 bases map to TRBD1. Trimming cost V 2 bases and J 3 bases; bases outside gene matches: 16. Germline-derived CDR1 and CDR2 are GTSNPN and SVGIG (reference sequence). CDR3 size: 19 residues. The CDR3 DNA sequence: TGTGCCTGGAGTTCGCCATGGGGGACAGGGGGCCTGCCGGACTATGGCTACACCTTC. Amino acid sequence: CAWSSPWGTGGLPDYGYTF.

The V gene is TRBV10-2, the J gene TRBJ1-5; tentatively, D is TRBD1 (5 bases). Trimming pared 2 bases from V and 4 bases from J, leaving 12 bases between. The CDR3 is 15 amino acids. Germline V CDR1 and CDR2: WSHSY, SAAADI. As DNA, the CDR3 is TGCGCCAGCAGTGAGCTGCAGGGACTGAATCAGCCCCAGCATTTT. This sequence encodes CASSELQGLNQPQHF.

CDR3 sequence: CASSLDARGLEQYF. The CDR3 DNA sequence: TGTGCCAGCAGCTTGGATGCCAGGGGGCTCGAGCAGTACTTC. The chain joins TRBV5-4 to TRBJ2-7; TRBD1 matches at 8 bases. Germline loops: CDR1 SGHNT, CDR2 YYREEE (reference sequence). This CDR3 is built from 14 residues. J lost 6 bases, V lost 0 bases, and 5 bases had no gene match.

The chain is built from TRBV28 and TRBJ1-5; 12 bases map to TRBD1. The germline V gene encodes CDR1 MDHEN and CDR2 SYDVKM. Germline trimming cut 6 bases from V and 5 bases from J; bases unmatched to any gene: 5. The CDR3 is 15 residues long. The CDR3 DNA is TGTGCCAGCAGCCGATGGGACAGGGGGCATCAGCCCCAGCATTTT. It translates to CASSRWDRGHQPQHF.

The chain uses TRBV27 and TRBJ2-7; D may be TRBD2 (5 bases). The CDR3 runs to 13 residues. Looked up from germline, CDR1 is MNHEY and CDR2 is SMNVEV (reference sequence). V was trimmed by 0 bases and J by 6 bases, leaving 9 bases between them. The DNA for the CDR3 is TGTGCCAGCAGTTTATCCCCTAGCTTCGAGCAGTACTTC. Translation gives CASSLSPSFEQYF.

This chain uses TRBV7-9 with TRBJ1-1; D call uncertain. V lost 0 bases and J 9 bases, leaving 11 bases between the germline ends. Germline CDR1 reads SEHNR; CDR2 reads FQNEAQ (reference sequence). The CDR3 length is 13 residues. This CDR3 is CASSLAGRNKAFF. The DNA for the CDR3 is TGTGCCAGCAGCTTAGCGGGCAGAAATAAAGCTTTCTTT. Drawing the rest from reference TRBV7-9 and TRBJ1-1, the complete variable domain is DTGVSQNPRHKITKRGQNVTFRCDPISEHNRLYWYRQTLGQGPEFLTYFQNEAQLEKSRLLSDRFSAERPKGSFSTLEIQRTEQGDSAMYLCASSLAGRNKAFFGQGTRLTVV.

J is TRBJ1-3 and V is TRBV4-3, with D possibly being TRBD1 (6 bases). This CDR3 has 15 amino acids. V lost 2 bases to trimming and J lost 3 bases, with 11 bases between them. Germline CDR1 LGHNA, CDR2 YSLEER. Here the CDR3 DNA reads TGCGCCAGCAGCCAATGGACAGACCATGGAAACACCATATATTTT. This codes for CASSQWTDHGNTIYF.

The chain combines TRBV23-1 with TRBJ2-3; 9 bases line up with TRBD2. TRBV23-1 is marked as an open reading frame, function uncertain. The trim removed 9 bases at V and 2 bases at J, leaving 15 bases unmatched. This CDR3 is built from 17 residues. CDR3 DNA: TGCGCCAGTGGCTTTGGGGGGTCTAGCGGGGACACAGATACGCAGTATTTT. Protein sequence: CASGFGGSSGDTDTQYF.

About this clone itself: Within the sample, other DNA sequences also encode this same CDR3. The chain couples TRBV6-5 to TRBJ1-5; D remains unclear. The CDR3 sequence is 14 residues long. V shed 0 bases and J shed 3 bases, with 6 bases lying between them. Germline CDR1 and CDR2: MNHEY and SVGAGI. CDR3 in DNA: TGTGCCAGCAGTTACTCGGGCCCCAATCAGCCCCAGCATTTT. Translating gives CASSYSGPNQPQHF.

This sequence joins TRBV5-4 and TRBJ2-2; tentative D call: TRBD1 (6 bases). Trimming took 4 bases from V and 0 from J, leaving 16 bases between them. The germline V gene encodes CDR1 SGHNT and CDR2 YYREEE (reference sequence). The CDR3 loop spans 17 amino acids. In DNA, the CDR3 is TGTGCCAGCAGCCTACGTACTGGGGGCGCGAACACCGGGGAGCTGTTTTTT. Translating gives CASSLRTGGANTGELFF.

This clone was picked up one time. J is TRBJ2-1 and V is TRBV6-1; a weak D match, TRBD1 (6 bases). The CDR3 sequence is 16 residues long. The germline gives CDR1 MNHNS, CDR2 SASEGT. The ends were cut back, 2 bases at V and 4 bases at J, with 15 bases in the middle. CDR3 sequence (DNA): TGTGCCAGCAGTGAATATGCCAGGGGATTATACAATGAGCAGTTCTTC. It is translated as CASSEYARGLYNEQFF.

The chain's CDR3 is CASRRDTRTYQPQHF. In DNA form, the CDR3 reads TGTGCCAGCAGACGGGACACGAGAACCTATCAGCCCCAGCATTTT. This sequence joins TRBV6-1 and TRBJ1-5; perhaps TRBD1 as D (6 bases). The CDR3 is made up of 15 amino acids. Germline assignment: CDR1 MNHNS and CDR2 SASEGT. The V and J ends lost 6 bases and 5 bases respectively, with 17 bases between them.

J is TRBJ2-7 and V is TRBV28, with 10 bases matching TRBD1. The CDR3 is 17 residues long. Unmatched junction bases numbered 13, after V lost 5 bases and J lost 3 bases. Germline CDR1 and CDR2: MDHEN and SYDVKM. The chain's CDR3 is CASSPNPQGQGGYEQYF. The CDR3 DNA reads TGTGCCAGCAGTCCAAACCCTCAAGGACAGGGGGGCTACGAGCAGTACTTC.